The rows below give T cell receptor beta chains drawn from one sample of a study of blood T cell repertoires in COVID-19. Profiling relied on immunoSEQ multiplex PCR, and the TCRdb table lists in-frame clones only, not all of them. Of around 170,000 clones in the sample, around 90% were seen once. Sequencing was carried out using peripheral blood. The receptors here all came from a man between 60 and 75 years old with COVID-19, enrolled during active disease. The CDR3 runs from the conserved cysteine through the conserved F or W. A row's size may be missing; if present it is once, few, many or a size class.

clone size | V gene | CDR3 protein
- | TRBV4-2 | CASSQDLSGSSYNEQFF
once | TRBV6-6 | CASSPGQGRSNTEAFF
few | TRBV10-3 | CAISDGQPGRPQHF
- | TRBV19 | CASSTPTGAVNSNQPQHF
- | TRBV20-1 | CSASRGIEETQYF
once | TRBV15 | CATSRDLGGYGYTF
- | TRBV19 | CASSKTVNYGYTF
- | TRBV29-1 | CSVRGGTGSYEQYF
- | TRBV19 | CASSLALSGLRTEAFF
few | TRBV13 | CASSIWTGREQYF
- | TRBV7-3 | CASSLQDLSAGVSGELFF
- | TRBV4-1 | CASSQEFSGGARTDTQYF
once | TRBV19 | CASSITPQGNQPQHF
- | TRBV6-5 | CASSYERVTGELFF
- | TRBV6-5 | CASSYSDRSNTEAFF
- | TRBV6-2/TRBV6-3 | CASSLTTGTGNTIYF
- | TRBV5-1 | CASSAWTVQETQYF
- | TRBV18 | CASSLTRTGASPSF
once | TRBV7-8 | CASSHYSGGAVDTQYF
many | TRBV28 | CASNSQQGRSPLHF
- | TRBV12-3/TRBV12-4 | CASSSGADYEQYF
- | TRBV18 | CASSEKLSGANVLTF
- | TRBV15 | CATRLLQGARVTEAFF
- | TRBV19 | CASATGTGNSPLHF
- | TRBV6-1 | CASSDRGDSNQPQHF
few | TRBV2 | CASKEGVMNTEAFF
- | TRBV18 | CASSPQRGLSETQYF